One sample yielded the 6 T cell receptor beta chains listed below, sequenced in a study of early stage breast cancer tumors. Here immunoSEQ multiplex PCR was the method, and the copy in TCRdb shows in-frame clones only, minus some. The data show around 78,000 clones, 70% to 85% seen once. Sample: blood. Every receptor here comes from a person aged 55 to 69 with breast cancer.

This rearrangement joins TRBV5-6 to TRBJ1-2; TRBD1 might be the D (6 bases). The CDR3 consists of 15 residues. The germline V gene encodes CDR1 SGHDT and CDR2 YYEEEE. Deletions cut 2 bases from V and 5 bases from J, with 16 bases between. CDR3 sequence (DNA): TGTGCCAGCAGCTTTAACCGACTCAGGGGTTATGGCTACACCTTC. Its translation: CASSFNRLRGYGYTF.

The chain uses TRBV11-2 and TRBJ2-5; D remains ambiguous. This CDR3 is 14 amino acids long. Germline V lookup: CDR1 SGHAT, CDR2 FQNNGV. The V and J ends lost 3 bases and 3 bases respectively, with 11 bases between them. The CDR3 region is CASSLQLREETQYF. The CDR3 DNA reads TGTGCCAGCAGCTTGCAGCTTAGGGAAGAGACCCAGTACTTC.

This clone occurred once. The chain joins TRBV19 to TRBJ1-5; D is undetermined. CDR3 length equals 12 residues. V lost 0 bases and J lost 4, with 1 base in between. The V gene's germline CDR1 is LNHDA and CDR2 SQIVND (reference sequence). The CDR3 is CASSIENQPQHF. Written as DNA, the CDR3 is TGTGCCAGTAGTATAGAAAATCAGCCCCAGCATTTT.

The rearrangement links TRBV27 to TRBJ1-2, with D unresolved. Germline-derived CDR1 and CDR2 are MNHEY and SMNVEV (reference sequence). Trimming left V 2 bases short and J 8 bases short, with 15 bases between. The CDR3 is 14 residues long. The CDR3 DNA reads TGTGCCAGCAGTTTAAGGGCAGTCAATCAGGGCTACACCTTC. Translating it yields CASSLRAVNQGYTF.

The table lists this clone with a few counts. The rearrangement joins TRBV5-8 to TRBJ2-3; D remains unclear. V was clipped by 4 bases and J by 0 bases, with 9 bases between them. This CDR3 is 14 amino acids long. Germline values: CDR1 SGHTS, CDR2 YDEGEE. In DNA form, the CDR3 reads TGTGCCAGCAGCCCGCAGCGAAGCACAGATACGCAGTATTTT. Protein product: CASSPQRSTDTQYF.

V usage is TRBV7-8 and J usage is TRBJ2-6; the D is unclear. V lost 5 bases and J lost 3, with 8 bases in between. The CDR3 is made up of 14 amino acids. Germline V gene lookup returns CDR1 SGHVS and CDR2 FQNEAQ. In nucleotides, the CDR3 is TGTGCCAGCAGCCCCGACCTTGGGGCCAACGTCCTGACTTTC. It yields the protein CASSPDLGANVLTF.